The 30 T cell receptor beta chains below all came from one sample that was sequenced in a study of T cell changes during pregnancy in multiple sclerosis. The method was immunoSEQ multiplex PCR; TCRdb's version includes in-frame clones alone and lacks a portion of them. The sample has about 77,000 clones, 89% seen once. Material: peripheral blood, obtained before pregnancy. Receptors originate from a female donor with multiple sclerosis, enrolled in a pregnancy study.

The rearrangement uses TRBV11-1 and TRBJ2-7; 8 bases fit TRBD1. The CDR3 is 15 amino acids. Germline V CDR1 and CDR2: SGHAT, FQDESV (reference sequence). The junction had 5 bases not matched to a gene; V was cut back by 0 bases and J by 4 bases. The CDR3: CASSLARGRRYEQYF. CDR3 in DNA: TGTGCCAGCAGCTTAGCCAGGGGGCGAAGATACGAGCAGTACTTC.

This clone was counted a single time. J is TRBJ2-3 and V is TRBV28, with D maybe TRBD2 (8 bases). Trimming removed 5 bases at V and 7 bases at J, with 25 bases between. This CDR3 is built from 17 residues. Per the germline V gene, CDR1 is MDHEN and CDR2 is SYDVKM. The CDR3 spells CASSQGLAGHRGYTQYF. Here the CDR3 DNA reads TGTGCCAGCAGTCAAGGGCTAGCGGGCCACAGGGGTTATACGCAGTATTTT.

The V call is TRBV30, the J call TRBJ1-1; tentatively, D is TRBD1 (5 bases). CDR1 GTSNPN and CDR2 SVGIG come from the germline V gene (reference sequence). V was cut by 0 bases and J by 5 bases, with 13 bases left in between. CDR3 length equals 14 residues. The CDR3 nucleotides read TGTGCCTGGAGTGTGGTTGGGGGGTGGACTGAAGCTTTCTTT. This gives the protein CAWSVVGGWTEAFF.

The chain has TRBV9 and TRBJ1-5, with a possible D match to TRBD1 (5 bases). The CDR3 sequence is 14 residues long. Per germline, CDR1 SGDLS and CDR2 YYNGEE. V shed 3 bases and J shed 5 bases, with 12 bases lying between them. DNA of the CDR3: TGTGCCAGCAGCGCCACGACAGTTGATCAGCCCCAGCATTTT. Amino acids: CASSATTVDQPQHF.

This clone has a count of ten or more. The rearrangement joins TRBV7-9 to TRBJ1-4; a weak D match, TRBD1 (5 bases). Germline CDR1 SEHNR, CDR2 FQNEAQ (reference sequence). V was clipped by 1 base and J by 4 bases, with 7 bases between them. This CDR3 spans 14 amino acids. The chain's CDR3 is CASSLGQYNEKLFF. The CDR3 DNA is TGTGCCAGCAGCTTAGGACAGTATAATGAAAAACTGTTTTTT.

The V and J genes are TRBV4-3 and TRBJ1-1, with D possibly matching TRBD1 (5 bases). V was cut by 3 bases and J by 0 bases, with 14 bases left in between. Germline CDR1 LGHNA, CDR2 YSLEER. CDR3 length equals 16 residues. CDR3 in amino acids: CASSQEGGHLNTEAFF. CDR3 bases: TGCGCCAGCAGCCAGGAAGGCGGACACTTGAACACTGAAGCTTTCTTT.

This clone has just a few counts. This chain connects TRBV10-1 to TRBJ1-1, with 7 bases fitting TRBD1. The CDR3 totals 13 residues. The germline CDR1 and CDR2 sequences are WNHNN and SYGVQD (reference sequence). After removal of 8 bases from V and 0 bases from J, the junction contained 3 bases not matched to a gene. As DNA, the CDR3 is TGCGCCAGCCTGACAGGGATGAACACTGAAGCTTTCTTT. The encoded protein is CASLTGMNTEAFF.

The V gene is TRBV5-1, the J gene TRBJ1-2, with TRBD1 as a possible D gene (6 bases). The CDR3 totals 14 residues. V lost 3 bases and J 2 bases, leaving 11 bases between the germline ends. Germline V CDR1 and CDR2: SGHRS, YFSETQ. The CDR3 loop reads CASSWGTTNYGYTF. CDR3 DNA sequence: TGCGCCAGCAGCTGGGGGACAACCAACTATGGCTACACCTTC.

The rearrangement joins TRBV18 to TRBJ1-4; D not certain. This CDR3 is 13 amino acids long. V dropped 3 bases and J dropped 4 bases, with 6 bases sitting between them. From germline, CDR1 is KGHSH and CDR2 LQKENI. CDR3: CASSPLVNEKLFF. The CDR3 nucleotides are TGTGCCAGCTCACCGTTAGTTAATGAAAAACTGTTTTTT.

The J gene is TRBJ1-1, the V gene TRBV5-4; 8 bases line up with TRBD1. This CDR3 has 15 amino acids. Germline CDR1 and CDR2: SGHNT and YYREEE (reference sequence). Losses at the gene ends were 3 bases for V and 3 bases for J; bases not matched to a gene: 7. CDR3 sequence (DNA): TGTGCCAGCAGCTCCCTAGGACAGGGATACACTGAAGCTTTCTTT. This sequence encodes CASSSLGQGYTEAFF.

The chain uses TRBV5-1 and TRBJ2-1; possibly TRBD1 for D (7 bases). The CDR3 runs 15 residues. The V end was cut by 4 bases, the J end by 1 base, with 12 bases between. Per germline, CDR1 SGHRS and CDR2 YFSETQ. The CDR3 nucleotides are TGCGCCAGCAGCCCAGGGGGGCCATCCTACAATGAGCAGTTCTTC. This codes for CASSPGGPSYNEQFF.

This chain uses TRBV9 with TRBJ2-3, with 7 bases aligning to TRBD1. Germline trimming cut 2 bases from V and 0 bases from J; bases unmatched to any gene: 0. The CDR3 is 14 amino acids. The germline CDR1 and CDR2 sequences are SGDLS and YYNGEE. The CDR3 loop is CASSVTGSTDTQYF. The CDR3 region has the DNA TGTGCCAGCAGCGTGACAGGGAGCACAGATACGCAGTATTTT.

This clone was recorded a few times. The V call is TRBV7-2, the J call TRBJ1-2; a weak D match, TRBD1 (5 bases). V was trimmed by 4 bases and J by 3 bases, leaving 9 bases between them. The germline V gene has CDR1 SGHTA and CDR2 FQGNSA. The CDR3 is 13 residues long. The CDR3 protein is CASSSDTYYGYTF. The CDR3 DNA follows: TGTGCCAGCAGCTCGGACACATACTATGGCTACACCTTC.

The chain uses TRBV25-1 and TRBJ2-7, with 8 bases fitting TRBD1. This CDR3 is built from 15 residues. The germline CDR1 and CDR2 sequences are MGHDK and SYGVNS. Trimming at V came to 2 bases and at J to 4 bases, leaving 7 bases not matched to a gene. The CDR3 spells CASSEEGDRTYEQYF. The CDR3 bases are TGTGCCAGCAGTGAAGAGGGGGACAGGACATACGAGCAGTACTTC.

This clone was recorded only once. The V and J genes are TRBV23-1 and TRBJ1-2, with a weak D call TRBD1 (5 bases). TRBV23-1 is labeled an ORF, and its function is uncertain. The CDR3 has 15 amino acids. Trimming left V 7 bases short and J 4 bases short, with 19 bases between. The CDR3 reads CASTENRRGIYGYTF. In DNA form, the CDR3 reads TGCGCCAGCACCGAAAATCGGAGGGGTATCTATGGCTACACCTTC.

The rearrangement joins TRBV10-3 to TRBJ1-1; 9 nucleotides agree with TRBD1. The V and J ends lost 5 bases and 5 bases, in that order; junction bases with no gene match: 9. Germline values: CDR1 ENHRY, CDR2 SYGVKD. The CDR3 has 15 residues. The CDR3: CAISKGQGKDTEAFF. Written as DNA, the CDR3 is TGTGCCATCAGTAAGGGACAGGGAAAGGATACTGAAGCTTTCTTT.

The chain couples TRBV28 to TRBJ2-2, with D perhaps TRBD2 (6 bases). CDR3 size: 14 residues. V lost 4 bases and J lost 10, with 16 bases in between. Germline CDR1 is MDHEN and CDR2 is SYDVKM. Written as DNA, the CDR3 is TGTGCCAGCAGTTCCCCGGGACTCACCACGGAGCTGTTTTTT. Protein sequence: CASSSPGLTTELFF.

This clone was detected only once. The CDR3 loop is CASSPRSAGTVGGYTF. DNA of the CDR3: TGTGCCAGCAGCCCCCGTTCGGCCGGGACTGTCGGTGGCTACACCTTC. The chain carries TRBV9 and TRBJ1-2, with D perhaps TRBD1 (5 bases). CDR1 and CDR2 from the germline V gene are SGDLS and YYNGEE. The CDR3 is made up of 16 amino acids. Between the trimmed V and J ends, which lost 4 bases and 7 bases, there was a span of 23 bases.

The chain employs TRBV5-3 and TRBJ2-1; TRBD2 matches at 14 bases. TRBV5-3 is an ORF for which the function is uncertain. The CDR3 spans 17 residues. V lost 4 bases, J lost 4 bases, and 7 bases stayed unmatched. CDR3 bases: TGTGCCAGAAGCCCTGGGACTAGCGGGGGACGTTACAATGAGCAGTTCTTC. Protein: CARSPGTSGGRYNEQFF.

There are a few counts of this clone. The V gene is TRBV27, the J gene TRBJ1-6; D is unresolved. Trimming removed 8 bases at V and 9 bases at J, with 17 bases between. The length of the CDR3 is 14 residues. From germline, CDR1 is MNHEY and CDR2 SMNVEV (reference sequence). CDR3: CASSKAVAISPLHF. The CDR3, as DNA: TGTGCCAGCTCGAAAGCCGTCGCGATTTCACCCCTCCACTTT.

The rearrangement links TRBV5-1 to TRBJ1-6; weak D call: TRBD1 (6 bases). The CDR3 extends over 16 amino acids. V was trimmed by 1 base and J by 6 bases, leaving 14 bases between them. Per germline, CDR1 SGHRS and CDR2 YFSETQ. The CDR3, as DNA: TGCGCCAGCAGCTTGTCGGGACAAAGAAGTAATTCACCCCTCCACTTT. Translating gives CASSLSGQRSNSPLHF.

This clone was seen just once. The gene calls are TRBV5-1 and TRBJ1-1; 8 bases fit TRBD1. Germline V gene sequence: CDR1 SGHRS, CDR2 YFSETQ. The CDR3 extends over 14 amino acids. Losses at the gene ends were 3 bases for V and 4 bases for J; bases not matched to a gene: 5. Here the CDR3 reads CASSSQGAGTEAFF. The CDR3 DNA reads TGCGCCAGCAGCTCGCAGGGGGCCGGCACTGAAGCTTTCTTT.

The V gene is TRBV11-2, the J gene TRBJ1-1; no clear D. The CDR3 totals 15 residues. V was cut by 1 base and J by 5 bases, with 14 bases left in between. CDR1 and CDR2 (germline): SGHAT, FQNNGV. The CDR3 DNA reads TGTGCCAGCAGCTTAGTTCCCGGGTGGAAGACTGAAGCTTTCTTT. This translates into CASSLVPGWKTEAFF.

The CDR3 region has the DNA TGTGCCAGCAGCCGAAACAGAGATGGCTACACCTTC. Translated: CASSRNRDGYTF. The chain recombines TRBV11-1 with TRBJ1-2; the D is unclear. Germline V lookup: CDR1 SGHAT, CDR2 FQDESV (reference sequence). The CDR3 extends over 12 amino acids. The V and J ends lost 5 bases and 6 bases respectively, with 10 bases between them. The whole variable domain, filled in from reference TRBV11-1 and TRBJ1-2, reads EAEVAQSPRYKITEKSQAVAFWCDPISGHATLYWYRQILGQGPELLVQFQDESVVDDSQLPKDRFSAERLKGVDSTLKIQPAELGDSAMYLCASSRNRDGYTFGSGTRLTVV.

The sample holds one count of this clone. The chain uses TRBV7-2 and TRBJ2-7, with 10 nucleotides matching TRBD1. V trimming: 4 bases; J trimming: 2 bases; junction bases outside the gene matches: 14. CDR3 size: 18 residues. The germline CDR1 and CDR2 sequences are SGHTA and FQGNSA. The CDR3 coding sequence is TGTGCCAGCAGCTCGGGGCCCTCGGACAGGGGGGTCACCTACGAGCAGTACTTC. Its protein product is CASSSGPSDRGVTYEQYF.

The CDR3 nucleotides are TGTGCCAGCAGCTTAGTGGGACAGGGGGGAATGGGCACTGAAGCTTTCTTT. Its translation is CASSLVGQGGMGTEAFF. This chain links TRBV7-8 with TRBJ1-1; 11 bases map to TRBD1. V lost 1 base and J lost 4; bases outside the gene matches: 8. CDR1 SGHVS and CDR2 FQNEAQ come from the germline V gene. The CDR3 loop spans 17 amino acids.

This rearrangement joins TRBV10-1 to TRBJ1-5, with D uncertain. The CDR3 runs to 13 residues. The germline V gene has CDR1 WNHNN and CDR2 SYGVQD (reference sequence). V was cut by 0 bases and J by 4 bases, with 4 bases left in between. CDR3 nucleotide sequence: TGCGCCAGCAGTGAGTCGAGAAATCAGCCCCAGCATTTT. It codes for CASSESRNQPQHF.

This clone was seen a single time. The gene calls are TRBV7-2 and TRBJ2-2, with 8 bases lining up with TRBD2. V was pared by 3 bases and J by 4 bases, with 10 bases of the junction left unmatched. This CDR3 is 17 amino acids long. Germline CDR1 and CDR2: SGHTA and FQGNSA. CDR3 DNA sequence: TGTGCCAGCAGCTTTAGGCGGGGGGCGTTGGGCACCGGGGAGCTGTTTTTT. This encodes CASSFRRGALGTGELFF.

As for this clone: Its ends do not fully match the called genes, so a read error is possible. The V gene is TRBV7-7, the J gene TRBJ2-6; a weak D match, TRBD2 (5 bases). Germline values: CDR1 SSHAT, CDR2 FNYEAQ (reference sequence). The CDR3 spans 13 residues. CDR3 region: CASSGPGANVLTF. For the CDR3, the DNA is TGTGCTAGCAGCGGCCCTGGGGCCAACGTCCTGACTTTC.

V gene TRBV12-5 combines with J gene TRBJ1-6; D ambiguous. Between the trimmed V and J ends, which lost 2 bases and 7 bases, there was a span of 6 bases. CDR1 and CDR2 from the germline V gene are LGHNT and FRNRAP. The CDR3 contains 13 residues. CDR3 DNA sequence: TGTGCTAGTGGTTTGTCTGAGAATTCACCCCTCCACTTT. Translation gives CASGLSENSPLHF.